This T cell receptor (beta chain) was sequenced in a study of graft-versus-host responses after intestinal transplantation. Notes on the study in general: Some GvH clones appeared in ileal mucosa or blood before recipient bone marrow. Association was observed between peak circulating GvH clone levels and early post-transplant HvG declines.

A remark on this clone: Its antigen is unknown.

In germline, CDR1 is ENHRY, CDR2 SYGVKD. With 6 bases clipped from V and 4 bases from J, the junction kept 4 bases outside the gene matches. The CDR3 is made up of 14 amino acids. The method was immunoSEQ multiplex PCR; TCRdb's version includes in-frame clones alone and lacks a portion of them. This table holds about 54,000 clones, under 95% found once. This clonotype was obtained from a human patient who received an intestinal transplant, so some T cells may come from the graft donor. The sequencing here drew on PBMCs, taken 650 to 690 days after intestinal transplant. The genes are TRBV10-3 and TRBJ2-1, with 9 bases identical to TRBD1. The CDR3 nucleotides read TGTGCCATCAGCACGGGACAGGGATACAATGAGCAGTTCTTC. Translated: CAISTGQGYNEQFF.